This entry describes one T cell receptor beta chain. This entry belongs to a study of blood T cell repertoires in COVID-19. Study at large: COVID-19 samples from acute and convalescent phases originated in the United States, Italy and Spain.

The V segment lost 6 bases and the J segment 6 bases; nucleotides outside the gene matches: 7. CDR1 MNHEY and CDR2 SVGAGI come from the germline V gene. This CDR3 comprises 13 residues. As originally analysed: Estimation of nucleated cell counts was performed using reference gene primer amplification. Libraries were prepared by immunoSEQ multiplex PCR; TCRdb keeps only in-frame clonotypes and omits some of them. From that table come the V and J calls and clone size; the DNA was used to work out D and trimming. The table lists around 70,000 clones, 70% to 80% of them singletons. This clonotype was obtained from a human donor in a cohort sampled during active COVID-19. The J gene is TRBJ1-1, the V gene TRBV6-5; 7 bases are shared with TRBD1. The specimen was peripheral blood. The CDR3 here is CASRSGQEPEAFF. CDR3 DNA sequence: TGTGCCAGCAGATCAGGACAGGAGCCTGAAGCTTTCTTT.